The 20 T cell receptor beta chains below were found in one sample sequenced in a study of blood T cell repertoires in COVID-19. Some clones are missing from TCRdb's copy, which holds only in-frame ones; the method was immunoSEQ multiplex PCR. The sample holds 270,000 or so clones; under 90% are singletons and the top ten take over 8.5%. The sample consisted of peripheral blood. These receptors were taken from a woman under 40 with COVID-19, enrolled during active disease.

The rearrangement uses TRBV19 and TRBJ2-2; 12 bases agree with TRBD2. The V gene's germline CDR1 is LNHDA and CDR2 SQIVND (reference sequence). This CDR3 is 14 amino acids long. The ends lost 9 bases at V and 6 bases at J; junction bases unmatched: 5. The CDR3 spells CASLAGGLPGELFF. CDR3 bases: TGTGCCAGCCTAGCGGGGGGGCTCCCCGGGGAGCTGTTTTTT.

The V and J genes are TRBV4-1 and TRBJ1-2; D is possibly TRBD1 (5 bases). CDR1 and CDR2 (germline): MGHRA, YSYEKL. V dropped 0 bases and J dropped 2 bases, with 10 bases sitting between them. The length of the CDR3 is 15 residues. Written as DNA, the CDR3 is TGCGCCAGCAGCCAAGAATGGCAGGGCAACTATGGCTACACCTTC. Translating it yields CASSQEWQGNYGYTF.

The CDR3 here is CASSLDSFPGELFF. Written as DNA, the CDR3 is TGTGCCAGCAGCTTAGATAGCTTCCCCGGGGAGCTGTTTTTT. This sequence joins TRBV7-2 and TRBJ2-2; D unresolved. This CDR3 spans 14 amino acids. V shed 1 base and J shed 6 bases, with 9 bases lying between them. The germline gives CDR1 SGHTA, CDR2 FQGNSA. The whole variable domain, remainder taken from reference TRBV7-2 and TRBJ2-2, is GAGVSQSPSNKVTEKGKDVELRCDPISGHTALYWYRQSLGQGLEFLIYFQGNSAPDKSGLPSDRFSAERTGGSVSTLTIQRTQQEDSAVYLCASSLDSFPGELFFGEGSRLTVL.

The CDR3 coding sequence is TGCGCCAGCAGCTCACTACTAGAAGAGACCCAGTACTTC. It codes for CASSSLLEETQYF. The chain carries TRBV5-1 and TRBJ2-5, with D possibly TRBD2 on 5 matching bases. The V end was cut by 3 bases, the J end by 3 bases, with 9 bases between. This CDR3 has 13 residues. Germline CDR1 is SGHRS and CDR2 is YFSETQ.

This chain links TRBV7-8 with TRBJ2-1; 11 nucleotides agree with TRBD2. This CDR3 contains 18 residues. Germline-derived CDR1 and CDR2 are SGHVS and FQNEAQ. V trimming: 6 bases; J trimming: 4 bases; junction bases outside the gene matches: 14. CDR3 coding DNA: TGTGCCAGCAGTTCCCTAGCCTTAGCGGGGGGGGTTTACAATGAGCAGTTCTTC. Protein product: CASSSLALAGGVYNEQFF. The variable domain in full, completed from reference TRBV7-8 and TRBJ2-1, reads GAGVSQSPRYKVAKRGQDVALRCDPISGHVSLFWYQQALGQGPEFLTYFQNEAQLDKSGLPSDRFFAERPEGSVSTLKIQRTQQEDSAVYLCASSSLALAGGVYNEQFFGPGTRLTVL.

The chain couples TRBV5-6 to TRBJ2-5, with D tentatively TRBD2 (7 bases). V shed 5 bases and J shed 5 bases, with 19 bases lying between them. Germline V gene lookup returns CDR1 SGHDT and CDR2 YYEEEE. There are 15 residues in the CDR3. This CDR3 reads CASRKLGGGEETQYF. CDR3 DNA: TGTGCCAGCAGGAAACTAGGAGGGGGGGAGGAGACCCAGTACTTC.

The chain joins TRBV7-8 to TRBJ2-2, with D hard to call. V dropped 8 bases and J dropped 8 bases, with 12 bases sitting between them. CDR1 and CDR2 from the germline V gene are SGHVS and FQNEAQ. CDR3 length: 12 amino acids. The CDR3 DNA follows: TGTGCCAGCGCCGCCGGAGTGGGGGAGCTGTTTTTT. Its translation: CASAAGVGELFF.

The chain joins TRBV28 to TRBJ1-3; weak D call: TRBD1 (5 bases). The CDR3 extends over 16 amino acids. Germline V lookup: CDR1 MDHEN, CDR2 SYDVKM. The V gene lost 1 base and the J gene lost 4 bases, with 14 bases spanning the gap. CDR3 in amino acids: CASSLSGLGSGNTIYF. CDR3 bases: TGTGCCAGCAGTTTATCAGGGTTAGGCTCCGGAAACACCATATATTTT.

The chain combines TRBV6-5 with TRBJ1-2; 10 bases map to TRBD1. Germline CDR1 MNHEY, CDR2 SVGAGI. There are 15 residues in the CDR3. The V and J ends lost 7 bases and 13 bases, in that order; junction bases with no gene match: 18. CDR3 sequence: CASKAPTGGLGGCTF. CDR3 DNA sequence: TGTGCCAGCAAGGCCCCGACAGGGGGCCTTGGGGGGTGCACCTTC.

The chain has TRBV3-1 (or the pseudogene TRBV3-2) and TRBJ1-3; possible D gene TRBD1, 5 bases. The CDR3 is made up of 16 amino acids. CDR1 is LGHDT, CDR2 YNNKEL, per germline (reference sequence). V was shortened by 0 bases and J by 3 bases, with 12 bases between the two germline ends. The CDR3 spells CASSQDQEGFGNTIYF. The CDR3 DNA follows: TGTGCCAGCAGCCAAGATCAGGAGGGGTTTGGAAACACCATATATTTT.

The gene calls are TRBV7-6 and TRBJ1-4; TRBD1 might be the D (6 bases). Trimming left V 5 bases short and J 7 bases short, with 17 bases between. The CDR3 spans 15 residues. CDR1 is SGHVS, CDR2 FNYEAQ, per germline. The CDR3 region has the DNA TGTGCCAGCAGCCAACCCCGGGGAGGGGGTGAAAAACTGTTTTTT. This encodes CASSQPRGGGEKLFF.

In DNA, the CDR3 is TGTGCCAGCAGGGTTGGAAGAACTACTAACTCGGATACGCAGTATTTT. Translated: CASRVGRTTNSDTQYF. V usage is TRBV2 and J usage is TRBJ2-3, with D uncertain. Between the trimmed V and J ends, which lost 6 bases and 6 bases, there was a span of 22 bases. CDR3 length: 16 amino acids. Germline V gene lookup returns CDR1 SNHLY and CDR2 FYNNEI.

The chain employs TRBV5-6 and TRBJ1-1; D might be TRBD1 (5 bases). This CDR3 spans 14 amino acids. V was pared by 1 base and J by 5 bases, with 12 bases between. Germline loops: CDR1 SGHDT, CDR2 YYEEEE. CDR3 protein: CASSLTYGGTEAFF. The CDR3 DNA is TGTGCCAGCAGCTTGACATACGGGGGAACTGAAGCTTTCTTT.

This rearrangement joins TRBV3-1 (or the pseudogene TRBV3-2) to TRBJ2-5, with a possible D match to TRBD1 (5 bases). Per germline, CDR1 LGHDT and CDR2 YNNKEL (reference sequence). The CDR3 runs to 14 residues. The V end was cut by 8 bases, the J end by 1 base, with 14 bases between. CDR3 sequence reads: CASSAMTVQETQYF. The CDR3 DNA reads as TGTGCCAGCTCCGCGATGACAGTCCAAGAGACCCAGTACTTC.

The genes are TRBV3-1 (or the pseudogene TRBV3-2) and TRBJ1-1; D unresolved. V was clipped by 0 bases and J by 6 bases, with 11 bases between them. Germline CDR1 and CDR2: LGHDT and YNNKEL (reference sequence). CDR3 length equals 14 residues. For the CDR3, the DNA is TGTGCCAGCAGCCAAGATTGGGGAGGAGCTGAAGCTTTCTTT. This sequence encodes CASSQDWGGAEAFF.

In DNA form, the CDR3 reads TGTGCCAGCAGCTTGGAGGGGGTTCCTCCGTACTTC. The encoded protein is CASSLEGVPPYF. The V call is TRBV5-4, the J call TRBJ2-7, with D possibly being TRBD1 (6 bases). The CDR3 runs 12 residues. Germline CDR1 reads SGHNT; CDR2 reads YYREEE (reference sequence). V gave up 0 bases and J gave up 12 bases, with 13 bases separating them.

The rearrangement uses TRBV9 and TRBJ2-7, with 8 positions matching TRBD1. There are 14 residues in the CDR3. The V and J ends lost 4 bases and 3 bases, in that order; junction bases with no gene match: 6. CDR1 is SGDLS, CDR2 YYNGEE, per germline. CDR3 DNA: TGTGCCAGCAGCTTCGGGACAGGTGGCTACGAGCAGTACTTC. Protein: CASSFGTGGYEQYF.

The genes are TRBV7-9 and TRBJ2-5; no reliable D call. V lost 5 bases and J lost 5, with 12 bases in between. The germline V gene has CDR1 SEHNR and CDR2 FQNEAQ (reference sequence). The CDR3 extends over 13 amino acids. CDR3 sequence reads: CASSNRGPETQYF. CDR3 nucleotides: TGTGCCAGCAGCAATAGAGGTCCCGAGACCCAGTACTTC.

The chain couples TRBV19 to TRBJ1-3; D is unresolved. The V end was cut by 7 bases, the J end by 6 bases, with 16 bases between. This CDR3 is 14 amino acids long. Germline lookup yields CDR1 LNHDA and CDR2 SQIVND (reference sequence). The CDR3 DNA is TGTGCCAGTACCCTCCCGGGGTGGGAAAACACCATATATTTT. The encoded protein is CASTLPGWENTIYF.

This clone was found many times. V gene TRBV12-3 or TRBV12-4 combines with J gene TRBJ2-3, with D unresolved. The germline V and J ends were trimmed by 6 bases and 9 bases, with 10 bases remaining between them. The length of the CDR3 is 11 residues. The CDR3 DNA reads TGTGCCAGCAGGGGCTTTATGACGCAGTATTTT. Residues: CASRGFMTQYF.